The entry that follows covers one TCR beta chain sequence. Its antigen remains unidentified. Time point defined: newly diagnosed GD, antithyroid drugs for less than 3 months. PBMC RNA was the source of the TCR library. The entry originates in a study of regulatory T cells in long-lasting Graves disease. Study-wide background: Graves' patients diagnosed newly had used antithyroid drugs under 3 months.

In building TCR beta libraries, iRepertoire HTBI primers were used together with Arm-PCR of CDR3 regions. TCRdb ran MiXCR on the multiplex PCR reads and lists one entry per CDR3 protein. Of 320,000 or so distinct CDR3 sequences detected, over 15% appear once; the ten largest clones hold roughly 40%. Study findings and constraints: In persistent patients, shared public clonotypes (more than 2,500) outnumbered those in new patients (about 1,000). Persistent disease preferred TRBV28, TRBJ1-2 and TRBJ2-5; new disease, TRBV20-1 and TRBJ2-1.

Germline V gives CDR1 SGHDT, CDR2 YYEEEE. The CDR3 sequence is 14 residues long. Trimming removed 1 base from V and 9 bases from J; junction bases left unmatched: 9. The sample was peripheral blood mononuclear cells (PBMCs), taken at new diagnosis, from a patient treated with antithyroid drugs. The rearrangement joins TRBV5-6 to TRBJ2-7, with 8 nucleotides matching TRBD1. This TCR derives from a female donor with Graves disease. The CDR3 region has the DNA TGTGCCAGCAGCTTGTCCGGACAGGGCGACGGGCAGTACTTC. Translating it yields CASSLSGQGDGQYF.